Listed below are T cell receptor beta chains from one sample, sequenced in a study of blood T cells in healthy people across ages. TCRdb reprocessed the 5' RACE reads with MiXCR, giving one entry per CDR3 protein. Of about 680,000 distinct CDR3 sequences in the sample, roughly 50% were seen once. The sequenced material came from blood. The source is a woman aged 55-70 years in good health. Each CDR3 is given with its conserved first and last residue. The order of the fields is CDR3 protein, CDR3 DNA, clone size, V gene, D gene, J gene. A D gene is named only where the DNA matches it firmly. Some rows mark clone size as missing; the rest say once, few, many or name a class of expanded clone.

CASSLRQGTTDTQYF TGTGCCAGCAGTTTAAGGCAGGGGACCACAGATACGCAGTATTTT few TRBV27 . TRBJ2-3
CASSLVGTTGELFF TGTGCCAGCAGCTTAGTAGGGACCACCGGGGAGCTGTTTTTT . TRBV7-2 . TRBJ2-2
CASSFYRDGYTF TGTGCCAGCAGCTTCTACAGGGATGGCTACACCTTC many TRBV7-9 . TRBJ1-2
CATSARQGKNEKLFF TGTGCCACCAGCGCTCGACAGGGAAAAAATGAAAAACTGTTTTTT . TRBV15 TRBD1 TRBJ1-4
CSAEETQYF TGCAGCGCCGAAGAGACCCAGTACTTC . TRBV29-1 . TRBJ2-5
CSVEDIGQGALEQYF TGCAGCGTTGAAGATATTGGACAGGGGGCTCTCGAGCAGTACTTC many TRBV29-1 TRBD1 TRBJ2-7
CASSLLGSETQYF TGCGCCAGCAGCTTGTTGGGTTCAGAGACCCAGTACTTC . TRBV5-1 . TRBJ2-5
CASSFQTGSAEAFF TGTGCCAGCAGTTTCCAAACAGGGAGTGCTGAAGCTTTCTTT . TRBV12-3/TRBV12-4 . TRBJ1-1
CASSATRSSGTDTQYF TGTGCCAGCAGCGCCACTCGTAGCAGTGGCACAGATACGCAGTATTTT . TRBV9 . TRBJ2-3
CASSTLAGKWNEQFF TGTGCCAGCAGCACACTAGCGGGAAAATGGAATGAGCAGTTCTTC . TRBV9 TRBD2 TRBJ2-1
CSVERSGTDTQYF TGCAGCGTTGAAAGGTCCGGGACAGATACGCAGTATTTT many TRBV29-1 . TRBJ2-3
CASSGSGPEAFF TGTGCCAGCAGCGGTTCCGGGCCTGAAGCTTTCTTT few TRBV9 . TRBJ1-1
CASSYVVDTQYF TGTGCCAGCAGTTACGTGGTAGATACGCAGTATTTT . TRBV6-6 . TRBJ2-3
CASSLGPGGNEQFF TGCGCCAGCAGCTTGGGCCCCGGGGGAAATGAGCAGTTCTTC . TRBV5-1 . TRBJ2-1
CAGSQVSNQETQYF TGTGCCGGCAGCCAAGTTTCCAACCAAGAGACCCAGTACTTC . TRBV4-2 . TRBJ2-5
CARTTDGYEQYF TGTGCCAGGACTACGGACGGCTACGAGCAGTACTTC . TRBV28 . TRBJ2-7
CASTFGLAGDWEQFF TGTGCCAGCACCTTTGGGCTAGCGGGAGATTGGGAACAGTTCTTC . TRBV7-8 TRBD2 TRBJ2-1
CASSDSSSRLFF TGTGCCAGCAGTGACTCAAGCTCCAGATTGTTCTTC . TRBV6-4 . TRBJ2-1
CASLPDRATQETQYF TGTGCCAGCCTCCCGGACAGGGCGACCCAAGAGACCCAGTACTTC . TRBV6-6 TRBD1 TRBJ2-5
CASGSPNTQYF TGTGCCAGCGGGTCCCCGAATACGCAGTATTTT . TRBV7-3 . TRBJ2-3
CASSVGAGGPYEQYF TGTGCCAGCAGCGTAGGGGCGGGAGGGCCCTACGAGCAGTACTTC . TRBV9 TRBD2 TRBJ2-7
CASSSGPAGEQFF TGTGCCAGCAGCTCGGGACCAGCTGGTGAGCAGTTCTTC . TRBV7-3 . TRBJ2-1
CSASDRQGLYEQYF TGCAGTGCTAGTGACCGACAGGGACTCTACGAGCAGTACTTC . TRBV20-1 . TRBJ2-7
CASSRASGRYAFDEQYF TGTGCCAGCAGCCGGGCTAGCGGGAGGTACGCCTTCGACGAGCAGTACTTC few TRBV27 TRBD2 TRBJ2-7
CASSLARGLREGRSYNEQFF TGCGCCAGCAGCTTGGCGCGTGGTTTGCGGGAGGGCCGCTCCTACAATGAGCAGTTCTTC . TRBV5-1 TRBD2 TRBJ2-1
CASSLDRGGAGDEQFF TGTGCCAGCAGCTTAGACCGGGGAGGAGCGGGCGATGAGCAGTTCTTC once TRBV7-6 . TRBJ2-1
CATSDFKGGRKENEQFF TGTGCCACCAGTGATTTTAAGGGCGGGAGAAAGGAGAATGAGCAGTTCTTC few TRBV24-1 TRBD2 TRBJ2-1
CAWSFDRGTDTQYF TGTGCCTGGAGTTTTGACAGGGGGACAGATACGCAGTATTTT . TRBV30 TRBD1 TRBJ2-3
CAISPGTVSGANVLTF TGTGCCATCAGTCCCGGGACAGTCTCTGGGGCCAACGTCCTGACTTTC few TRBV10-3 TRBD1 TRBJ2-6
CASSRTSWETQYF TGTGCCAGCAGCAGGACCTCTTGGGAGACCCAGTACTTC few TRBV7-3 . TRBJ2-5
CASSLGPASGQETQYF TGTGCTAGCAGCTTAGGGCCGGCTAGCGGGCAAGAGACCCAGTACTTC . TRBV7-7 TRBD2 TRBJ2-5
CSARDRVSGRANNEQFF TGCAGTGCTAGAGATCGGGTCAGCGGGAGGGCCAACAATGAGCAGTTCTTC few TRBV20-1 TRBD2 TRBJ2-1
CSETGTSGTDEQFF TGCAGCGAAACGGGGACTAGCGGGACTGATGAGCAGTTCTTC few TRBV29-1 TRBD2 TRBJ2-1
CASSPNRDYNEQYF TGTGCCAGCTCACCAAACCGGGACTACAATGAGCAGTACTTC . TRBV18 TRBD2 TRBJ2-5
CASTRGQDANIQYF TGCGCCAGCACCCGGGGACAGGATGCAAACATTCAGTACTTC . TRBV5-1 TRBD1 TRBJ2-4
CASSPGPLGANYGYTF TGTGCCAGCAGCCCCGGACCACTGGGAGCTAACTATGGCTACACCTTC once TRBV13 . TRBJ1-2
CASSKVGDRGGYEQYF TGTGCCAGCAGCAAAGTCGGGGACAGGGGAGGCTACGAGCAGTACTTC . TRBV21-1 . TRBJ2-7
CASSRSTGELFF TGTGCCAGCAGCCGATCCACCGGGGAGCTGTTTTTT many TRBV7-2 . TRBJ2-2
CASSYSELYNEQFF TGTGCCAGCAGTTACTCGGAACTATACAATGAGCAGTTCTTC . TRBV6-2/TRBV6-3 . TRBJ2-1
CASTDYQETQYF TGTGCCAGCACGGACTACCAAGAGACCCAGTACTTC few TRBV2 . TRBJ2-5
CASSAGGVTEAFF TGTGCCAGCAGCGCCGGGGGCGTCACTGAAGCTTTCTTT few TRBV7-3 . TRBJ1-1
CASSLGLAGVGNIQYF TGTGCCAGCAGCTTGGGACTAGCGGGAGTAGGGAACATTCAGTACTTC few TRBV7-9 TRBD2 TRBJ2-4
CASSQGVRGQETQYF TGTGCCAGCAGCCAAGGTGTCAGGGGACAAGAGACCCAGTACTTC . TRBV3-1 . TRBJ2-5
CSVEERSYNEQFF TGCAGCGTTGAAGAACGCTCCTACAATGAGCAGTTCTTC . TRBV29-1 . TRBJ2-1
CATNGGGHQETQYF TGTGCCACCAATGGAGGGGGGCACCAAGAGACCCAGTACTTC . TRBV28 . TRBJ2-5
CASSPGGLQETQYF TGCGCCAGCAGTCCTGGCGGGTTGCAGGAGACCCAGTACTTC few TRBV5-1 . TRBJ2-5
CASSVGRNAYEQYF TGTGCCAGCAGTGTTGGTAGGAATGCCTACGAGCAGTACTTC few TRBV2 . TRBJ2-7
CASSFTGGRAETQYF TGTGCCAGCAGCTTCACAGGGGGCCGCGCGGAGACCCAGTACTTC . TRBV6-6 TRBD1 TRBJ2-5
CASRGQGGSYEQYF TGTGCCAGCAGGGGACAGGGAGGTTCCTACGAGCAGTACTTC few TRBV28 TRBD1 TRBJ2-7
CASSDRTNEKLFF TGTGCCAGCAGCGACAGGACTAATGAAAAACTGTTTTTT . TRBV6-2/TRBV6-3 . TRBJ1-4
CASSPRGQQLIKQYF TGTGCCAGCAGCCCTCGGGGCCAGCAGCTAATCAAGCAGTACTTC . TRBV6-6 . TRBJ2-7
CASTGLAGVPPYEQYF TGTGCCAGCACCGGACTAGCGGGAGTCCCTCCCTACGAGCAGTACTTC . TRBV2 TRBD2 TRBJ2-7
CASSAAEGAYEQYF TGCGCCAGCAGCGCCGCAGAAGGGGCCTACGAGCAGTACTTC . TRBV5-1 . TRBJ2-7
CASSFSSRAEQYF TGTGCCAGCAGCTTCTCCAGCAGGGCCGAGCAGTACTTC few TRBV7-2 . TRBJ2-7